This TCR beta chain was sequenced in a study of blood T cell repertoires in COVID-19 (dated by TCRdb to the early 2020s). For the study in its entirety: Samples from collaborators originated in the United States, Italy and Spain and spanned both the acute and convalescent phases of COVID-19. The prospective study material was composed of cDNA or gDNA derived from T cells, B-cell-depleted T cells, or PBMCs. The repertoires were released in a freely available public database meant as a resource for research on the immune response to SARS-CoV-2. Subjects who had been exposed to COVID-19, were actively infected with it, or had recovered from it provided the deeply sampled blood TCRbeta repertoires that made up the dataset. The sample metadata nearly always contained a de-identified subject ID, COVID-19 status, age in years and sex. Where available, HLA class I and class II types were taken from metadata supplied by the sample provider and were not determined by assay-based typing. The samples were drawn from two sources: the first 160 participants of the ongoing ImmuneRACE study, and fewer than 1,500 subjects contributed by 6 global collaborators. The research as a whole found: The quantity of clinical and demographic metadata differed by source and by participant and was supplied without curation.

TCRbeta CDR3 regions were amplified from genomic DNA using the immunoSEQ Assay, a bias-controlled multiplex PCR. The authors' analysis ran thus. The number of nucleated cells in each sample was estimated from the amplification of reference gene primers within the assay. To quantify the absolute abundance of each unique TCRbeta CDR3 rearrangement, sequence reads were collapsed and filtered. For each sample, productive Simpson clonality was calculated as the square root of Simpson's diversity index over productive rearrangements. TCRdb provides this immuneACCESS table in a form limited to in-frame rearrangements. Some clones are lacking; in checked studies, under half of them reflect an unresolved V gene, and why the rest are absent is not known. V and J calls and clone size are copied from that table; D and trimming were computed from the DNA. Present in this sample are 100,000 to 150,000 clones, around 81% of which were seen just once. 17% of the sample comes from the top ten.

The CDR3 holds 13 amino acids from the cysteine to the phenylalanine. Solely the CDR3 DNA is kept, with 39 bases framed from the first base. V lost 11 bases and J lost 0 bases; the stretch between them is 14 bases long. From the germline V gene, CDR1 is MDHEN and CDR2 is SYDVKM. At one collaborating source in Seattle, patients were enrolled during active infection and were followed longitudinally through the course of disease. Whole blood was collected in K2EDTA tubes by collaborating institutions according to the institutions' own protocols. For TCRbeta analysis, collaborators shipped samples in one of three forms: frozen whole blood, isolated PBMCs, or DNA extracted from either of those sample types. As for this clone: Its antigen is currently not known. Per-nucleotide qualities are absent, and no much larger clonotype sits a single base away.

The V and J segments used are TRBV28 and TRBJ2-7; TRBD2 is a weak D gene call, 5 bases matching. The receptor's source is a young man with COVID-19, enrolled during active disease. Sequencing was done on a sample of peripheral blood. The CDR3 region: CAGSRAGSYEQYF. The nucleotides are TGTGCCGGCTCAAGGGCGGGCTCCTACGAGCAGTACTTC.